This TCR beta chain was sequenced in a study of T cell responses to AZD1222 COVID-19 vaccine (dated by TCRdb to the early 2020s). Looking at the study overall: AZD1222 recipients with second doses at about 4 weeks or about 12 weeks were pooled, because spike-specific TCR depth and breadth did not differ between schedules. A total of just over 230 trial participants underwent TCR sequencing, of whom approximately 210 received two doses of AZD1222 and some 25 received two doses of the MenACWY control vaccine. Trial participants were enrolled into age subgroups of 18-55, 56-69 and 70-plus years, which contained approximately 150, 28 and 58 TCR-sequenced participants, respectively. Beyond this particular receptor, the publication reports: In the small 56-69-year group, the increase in depth fell short of significance, most likely because of low power. Because no samples from the day 14 peak response were available, repertoires could be characterized only after the peak T cell response. Spike-specific TCR breadth and depth rose significantly after two AZD1222 doses compared with day 0 and with MenACWY recipients. Nearly half of unique spike-specific TCRs reportedly recognized epitopes outside regions mutated in the B.1.351 and B.1.1.7 variants. Participants were mostly white British and included more females than males, and it was suggested by the authors that clonal diversity may have been underestimated. The vaccine-associated CD4 TCRs covered the entire spike protein, and the dominant responses fell in regions 160-218 and 743-854. Only a handful of AZD1222 recipients were SARS-CoV-2 seropositive at baseline, limiting conclusions about previously exposed vaccinees.

The sample's time point label, in plain terms: baseline before first vaccination. Vaccinee samples came from UK trials COV001 and COV002, including a single-blind randomized controlled phase 2/3 trial of AZD1222 (ChAdOx1 nCoV-19) in healthy adults. For TCRbeta chain sequencing, PBMC samples from trial participants were taken at day 0 and at day 28 after the second dose. The CDR3, from cysteine to phenylalanine, totals 14 residues. This entry keeps only the CDR3 DNA: 42 bases, framed from base 1. Germline trimming amounts to 4 bases on V and 2 bases on J, with 4 as the count of junction bases outside the gene matches. From the germline V gene, CDR1 is MGHDK and CDR2 is SYGVNS. A single count supports this clone. It lacks a known antigen. The input lacks base qualities; no much larger clone sits a single base away. The CDR3 regions of human TCRbeta chains were analyzed by immunosequencing. On the authors' methods: Repertoire TCRs were matched against a reference library of SARS-CoV-2-specific TCRs generated with the MIRA antigen-specificity platform. Breadth was defined as the fraction of unique TCRs that were SARS-CoV-2-associated, and depth was defined as the fraction of total T cells that were SARS-CoV-2-associated. Using the MIRA data, each spike-specific TCR was mapped to the spike region that the TCR reacts to and placed in a CD4 or CD8 class. Log10-transformed breadth and depth values were compared by one-way ANOVA with Sidak's multiple comparisons tests. TCRdb limited this immuneACCESS table to in-frame rearrangements with V and J called. A share of clones is missing; checked studies link under half to unresolved V genes, and the rest is unexplained. V and J calls and clone size are those listed in that table; D and trimming were worked out from the DNA. The sample table records 120,000 to 150,000 clones; 75% to 95% of these occur just once. The ten largest clones capture more than 1.3% of the sample.

This sequence uses TRBV25-1 and TRBJ1-1; a stretch of 7 junction bases matches TRBD1. This receptor was identified in an adult in good health. This material consisted of peripheral blood, taken on day 0 of AZD1222 vaccination. The base sequence is TGTGCCAGCAGTGGCAGACAGGGAAACACTGAAGCTTTCTTT. It encodes CASSGRQGNTEAFF.